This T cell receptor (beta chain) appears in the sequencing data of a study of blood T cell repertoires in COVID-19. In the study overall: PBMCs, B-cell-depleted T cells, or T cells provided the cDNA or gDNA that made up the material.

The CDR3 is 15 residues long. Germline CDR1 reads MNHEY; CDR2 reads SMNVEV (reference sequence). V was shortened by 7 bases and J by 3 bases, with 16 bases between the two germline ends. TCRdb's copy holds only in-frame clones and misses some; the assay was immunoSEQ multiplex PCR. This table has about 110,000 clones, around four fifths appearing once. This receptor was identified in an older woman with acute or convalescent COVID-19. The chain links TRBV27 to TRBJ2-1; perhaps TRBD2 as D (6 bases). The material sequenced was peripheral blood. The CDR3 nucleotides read TGTGCCAGCACGAGTAGCCGGGACTTCTACAATGAGCAGTTCTTC. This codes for CASTSSRDFYNEQFF.